The clone carrying this T cell receptor beta chain has a count of ten or more. Its specificity is not known. These data belong to a study of regulatory T cells in long-lasting Graves disease. As for time point: newly diagnosed GD, antithyroid drugs for less than 3 months. PBMC-extracted RNA yielded the TCR library. Study-wide findings and caveats: The study found persistent patients shared more public clonotypes (fewer than 3,000) than new patients (about 1,000).

For TCR beta, libraries came from iRepertoire HTBI primers and Arm-PCR of CDR3 regions. A single record per CDR3 protein comes from TCRdb applying MiXCR to the multiplex PCR reads. The table shows 500,000 or so distinct CDR3 sequences, with about a sixth occurring only once. These sequences were also reported in another study, on T cells in Graves' hyperthyroidism and ophthalmopathy.

Sequencing was performed on peripheral blood mononuclear cells (PBMCs), taken at new diagnosis, from a patient treated with antithyroid drugs. The receptor's source is a man between 35 and 55 years old with Graves disease.

The CDR3 DNA follows: TGTGCCAGCAGTGGGCAGCCGAGCTCCTACAATGAGCAGTTCTTC. This sequence encodes CASSGQPSSYNEQFF. The chain is built from TRBV25-1 and TRBJ2-1; no clear D. From germline, CDR1 is MGHDK and CDR2 SYGVNS. The germline V and J ends were trimmed by 4 bases and 0 bases, with 10 bases remaining between them. The CDR3 consists of 15 residues.